The 2 T cell receptor beta chains below come from one sample, sequenced in a study of T-cell reconstitution after alpha-beta-depleted transplantation in children. Construction of the TCRbeta library involved unique molecular identifiers. TCRdb independently ran MiXCR on the PCR reads; one entry per CDR3 protein. The table lists around 94,000 distinct CDR3 sequences, around 7% of them singletons. The sequencing here drew on PBMCs, taken before TCRalphabeta/CD19-depleted stem cell transplant. These receptor sequences come from a boy aged 2 to 10 with acute lymphoblastic leukemia, due to receive a stem cell transplant.

The chain employs TRBV3-1 and TRBJ1-1; no definite D call. Trimming took off 0 bases at V and 0 bases at J, with 8 bases between the two ends. Germline CDR1 reads LGHDT; CDR2 reads YNNKEL (reference sequence). The CDR3 covers 15 residues. CDR3 DNA: TGTGCCAGCAGCCAAGAGGGCTTCCTGAACACTGAAGCTTTCTTT. It translates to CASSQEGFLNTEAFF.

This clonotype turned up a few times. This chain connects TRBV9 to TRBJ1-1; TRBD1 might be the D (6 bases). Per germline, CDR1 SGDLS and CDR2 YYNGEE. Trimming removed 2 bases at V and 1 base at J, with 12 bases between. This CDR3 has 15 amino acids. The CDR3 region has the DNA TGTGCCAGCAGCGTCGGGGGAGGGGGGAACACTGAAGCTTTCTTT. Translated, it gives CASSVGGGGNTEAFF.